This T cell receptor beta chain is drawn from a study of T cell repertoires in cytomegalovirus infection. Study overall: HLA-C-restricted CMV epitopes, recently identified, and well-studied HLA-B-restricted ones were used by the study. Based on public TCR beta signatures, there were indications of CMV infection and of a matching HLA type.

For this clonotype: Its antigen is undetermined.

Each CDR3 protein gets one entry after TCRdb re-called the reads with MiXCR. The sample holds 700,000 to 900,000 distinct CDR3 sequences, almost 30% seen once. CDR1 and CDR2 (germline): LNHDA, SQIVND (reference sequence). This CDR3 has 13 residues. Trimming cost V 5 bases and J 7 bases, with 12 bases left between them. Study-level results: Across the ex vivo response, the dominant clonotypes were HLA-C-restricted CMV-specific TCR beta clonotypes. Summed public TCR beta family frequency identified CMV carriers bearing the relevant HLA.

This specimen consisted of cultured CD8+ T cells from PBMCs, obtained from culture after CMV antigen stimulation. The receptor was derived from a human donor in good health (CMV status not recorded). Some clones in this sample may be carry-over from other donors' samples. The V gene is TRBV19, the J gene TRBJ2-1, with D possibly being TRBD1 (5 bases). CDR3 region: CASSWGSENEQFF. In DNA form, the CDR3 reads TGTGCCAGTAGTTGGGGCTCCGAGAATGAGCAGTTCTTC.